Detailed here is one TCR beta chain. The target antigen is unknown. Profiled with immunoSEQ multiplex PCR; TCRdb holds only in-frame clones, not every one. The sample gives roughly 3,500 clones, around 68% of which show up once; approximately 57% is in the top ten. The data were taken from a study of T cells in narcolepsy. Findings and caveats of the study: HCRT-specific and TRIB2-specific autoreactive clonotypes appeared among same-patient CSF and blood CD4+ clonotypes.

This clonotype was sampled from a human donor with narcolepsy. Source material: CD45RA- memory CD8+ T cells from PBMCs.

CDR3 sequence reads: CASSSTGQDTQYF. DNA of the CDR3: TGTGCCAGCAGTTCCACTGGACAGGATACGCAGTATTTT. The genes are TRBV28 and TRBJ2-3; a weak D match, TRBD1 (6 bases). In germline, CDR1 is MDHEN, CDR2 SYDVKM. V lost 4 bases, J lost 6 bases, and 11 bases lay in between. The CDR3 is 13 amino acids.